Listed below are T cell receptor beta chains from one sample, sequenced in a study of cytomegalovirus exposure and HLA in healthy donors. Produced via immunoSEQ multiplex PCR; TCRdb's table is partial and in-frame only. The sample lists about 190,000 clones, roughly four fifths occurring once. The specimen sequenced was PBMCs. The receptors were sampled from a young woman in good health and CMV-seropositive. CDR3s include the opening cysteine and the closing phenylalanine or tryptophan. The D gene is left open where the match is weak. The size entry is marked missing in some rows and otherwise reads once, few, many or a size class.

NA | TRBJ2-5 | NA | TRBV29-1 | CSVGGQKQETQYF | TGCAGCGTTGGGGGACAAAAACAAGAGACCCAGTACTTC
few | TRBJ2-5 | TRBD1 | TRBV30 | CAWGGQTQETQYF | TGTGCCTGGGGGGGACAGACTCAAGAGACCCAGTACTTC
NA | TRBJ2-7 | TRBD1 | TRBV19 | CASRGRGIYEQYF | TGTGCCAGCAGGGGGCGCGGCATTTACGAGCAGTACTTC
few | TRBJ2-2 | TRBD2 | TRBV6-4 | CASSKAGGTGELFF | TGTGCCAGCAGCAAAGCGGGGGGAACCGGGGAGCTGTTTTTT
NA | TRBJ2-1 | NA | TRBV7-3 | CASSLIGGGNEQFF | TGTGCCAGCAGCTTAATTGGGGGAGGCAATGAGCAGTTCTTC
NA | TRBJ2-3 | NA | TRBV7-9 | CASSSNTRTITDTQYF | TGTGCCAGCAGCTCTAACACTCGGACTATAACAGATACGCAGTATTTT
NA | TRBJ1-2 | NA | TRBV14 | CASSQEFRGVGGYTF | TGTGCCAGCAGCCAAGAATTCCGAGGTGTAGGCGGCTACACCTTC
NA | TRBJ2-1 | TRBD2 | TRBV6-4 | CASSDLAGGYNEQFF | TGTGCCAGCAGCGATCTAGCGGGAGGCTACAATGAGCAGTTCTTC
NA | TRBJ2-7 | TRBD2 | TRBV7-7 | CASSLSGGGEQYF | TGTGCCAGCAGCTTGAGCGGCGGGGGTGAGCAGTACTTC
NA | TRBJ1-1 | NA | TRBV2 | CASTQDRNTEAFF | TGTGCCAGCACACAGGACCGAAACACTGAAGCTTTCTTT
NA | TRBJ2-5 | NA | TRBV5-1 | CASSLAYQETQYF | TGCGCCAGCAGCTTGGCCTACCAAGAGACCCAGTACTTC
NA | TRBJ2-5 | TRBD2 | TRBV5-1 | CASSLAGEGGETQYF | TGCGCCAGCAGCTTGGCCGGGGAGGGAGGTGAGACCCAGTACTTC
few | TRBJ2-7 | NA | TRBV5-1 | CAKQMAAYEQYF | TGCGCCAAGCAGATGGCGGCATACGAGCAGTACTTC
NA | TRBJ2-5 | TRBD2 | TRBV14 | CASSQDYAAGVRDQYF | TGTGCCAGCAGCCAAGATTATGCAGCGGGGGTAAGGGACCAGTACTTC
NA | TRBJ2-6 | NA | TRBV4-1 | CASSHPKGKVLSSGANVLTF | TGCGCCAGCAGCCACCCCAAGGGGAAAGTACTCAGCTCTGGGGCCAACGTCCTGACTTTC
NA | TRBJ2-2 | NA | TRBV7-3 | CASSLRSRGTGELFF | TGTGCCAGCAGCTTAAGAAGTAGAGGAACCGGGGAGCTGTTTTTT
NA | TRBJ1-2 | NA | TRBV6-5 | CASSQSQALLYGYTF | TGTGCCAGCAGTCAATCCCAGGCCCTCCTTTATGGCTACACCTTC
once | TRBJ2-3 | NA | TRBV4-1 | CASSPRPPTSFATDTQYF | TGCGCCAGCAGCCCCCGACCCCCAACTAGTTTCGCCACAGATACGCAGTATTTT
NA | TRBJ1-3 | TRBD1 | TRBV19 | CASSPLPGGLFGNTIYF | TGTGCCAGTAGTCCCCTCCCAGGGGGGTTGTTCGGAAACACCATATATTTT
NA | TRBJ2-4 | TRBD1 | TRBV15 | CATRPGQELLAKNIQYF | TGTGCCACCAGGCCAGGACAGGAGTTACTAGCCAAAAACATTCAGTACTTC
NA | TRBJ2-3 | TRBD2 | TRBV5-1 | CASSLGGGARRTDTQYF | TGCGCCAGCAGCTTGGGCGGGGGGGCCAGGAGGACAGATACGCAGTATTTT
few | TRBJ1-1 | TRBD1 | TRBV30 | CARTSTGGDTEAFF | TGTGCCCGGACCTCTACAGGGGGAGACACTGAAGCTTTCTTT
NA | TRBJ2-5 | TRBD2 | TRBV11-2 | CASSQGLAGVWETQYF | TGTGCCAGCAGCCAGGGACTAGCGGGGGTATGGGAGACCCAGTACTTC
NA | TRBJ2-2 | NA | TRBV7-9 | CASSPSPGMGQDGELFF | TGTGCCAGCAGCCCTTCTCCCGGGATGGGTCAAGACGGGGAGCTGTTTTTT
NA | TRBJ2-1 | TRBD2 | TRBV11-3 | CASSFGAGGRGEQFF | TGTGCCAGCAGCTTTGGAGCGGGGGGGAGGGGTGAGCAGTTCTTC
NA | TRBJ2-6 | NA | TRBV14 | CASSPTGSGANVLTF | TGTGCCAGCAGTCCGACAGGCTCTGGGGCCAACGTCCTGACTTTC
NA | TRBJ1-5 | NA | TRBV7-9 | CASSRDYNQPQHF | TGTGCCAGCAGCCGGGACTACAATCAGCCCCAGCATTTT
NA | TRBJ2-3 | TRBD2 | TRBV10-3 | CAIGGPGTSVIPTDTQYF | TGTGCCATAGGAGGTCCCGGGACTAGCGTTATCCCCACAGATACGCAGTATTTT
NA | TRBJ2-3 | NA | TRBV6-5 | CASGGATDTQYF | TGTGCCAGCGGGGGGGCTACAGATACGCAGTATTTT
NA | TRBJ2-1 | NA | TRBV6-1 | CASLGGVLYNEQFF | TGTGCCAGCCTCGGAGGGGTTCTGTACAATGAGCAGTTCTTC
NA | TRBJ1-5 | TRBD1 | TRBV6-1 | CASSETGGSGPQHF | TGTGCCAGCAGTGAAACAGGGGGCTCTGGGCCCCAGCATTTT
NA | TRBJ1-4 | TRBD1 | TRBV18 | CASSPGTDEKLFF | TGTGCCAGCTCACCCGGGACAGATGAAAAACTGTTTTTT
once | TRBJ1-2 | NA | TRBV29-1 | CSDPEDCYGYTF | TGCAGCGACCCTGAGGATTGCTATGGCTACACCTTC
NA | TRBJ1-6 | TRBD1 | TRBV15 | CATSRVQGAMYNSPLHF | TGTGCCACCAGCAGAGTGCAGGGGGCGATGTATAATTCACCCCTCCACTTT
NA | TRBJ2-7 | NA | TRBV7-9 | CASSLAGSYEQYF | TGTGCCAGCAGCTTGGCGGGGTCCTACGAGCAGTACTTC
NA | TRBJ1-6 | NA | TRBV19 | CASSVGRANSPLHF | TGTGCCAGTAGTGTGGGGCGAGCTAATTCACCCCTCCACTTT
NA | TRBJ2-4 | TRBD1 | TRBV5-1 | CASSRGTGQNIQYF | TGCGCCAGCAGCCGAGGGACAGGGCAAAACATTCAGTACTTC